A few counts support the clone carrying this TCR beta chain. Its target is not known. Reverse transcription of all isolated RNA meant that expressed TCRB transcripts were sequenced. Assay: immunoSEQ multiplex PCR; the TCRdb copy retains only in-frame clones and omits some. The profile shows hundreds of thousands of clones, approximately 14% of them singletons. The entry originates in a study of beta chain features in type 1 diabetes. Whole-study context: Age and gender were similar between patients and healthy donors, as were cell yields.

This CDR3 is built from 12 residues. CDR1 is SEHNR and CDR2 is FQNEAQ in the germline V gene (reference sequence). V gave up 4 bases and J gave up 7 bases, with 11 bases separating them. Broader study findings: Naive, central memory and Treg TCRB repertoires appeared more alike in patients than in healthy donors.

The genes are TRBV7-9 and TRBJ2-7, with D tentatively TRBD1 (5 bases). Sequences were obtained from naive CD4+ T cells from blood. The sequence was collected from a man aged 25-40 years in good health. CDR3: CASSSFREEQYF. The CDR3 bases are TGTGCCAGCAGCTCCTTCAGGGAAGAGCAGTACTTC. The full variable domain, with the rest looked up from reference TRBV7-9 and TRBJ2-7, is DTGVSQNPRHKITKRGQNVTFRCDPISEHNRLYWYRQTLGQGPEFLTYFQNEAQLEKSRLLSDRFSAERPKGSFSTLEIQRTEQGDSAMYLCASSSFREEQYFGPGTRLTVT.